These 2 T cell receptor beta chains share one sample of origin, sequenced in a study of chemoradiotherapy in HPV16-positive cancers. Assay: immunoSEQ multiplex PCR; the TCRdb copy retains only in-frame clones and omits some. The table shows approximately 12,000 clones, with roughly 64% occurring only once. Sampling took place from a patient who underwent chemoradiotherapy. The receptors originated from a human donor with HPV-associated anogenital cancer.

CDR3 DNA sequence: TGTGCCAGCAGATTACAGGAGTCCAACAATCAGCCCCAGCATTTT. Amino acid sequence: CASRLQESNNQPQHF. This chain connects TRBV6-1 to TRBJ1-5; D perhaps matches TRBD1 (5 bases). The CDR3 runs to 15 residues. Germline loops: CDR1 MNHNS, CDR2 SASEGT. The V and J ends lost 6 bases and 3 bases respectively, with 15 bases between them.

The chain recombines TRBV9 with TRBJ1-2; 9 bases agree with TRBD1. CDR1 is SGDLS and CDR2 is YYNGEE in the germline V gene. This CDR3 spans 15 amino acids. V shed 3 bases, J shed 7 bases, and the junction held 10 bases outside the gene matches. The CDR3 sequence is CASSAITGGFTGYTF. CDR3 nucleotides: TGTGCCAGCAGCGCAATTACAGGGGGCTTTACTGGCTACACCTTC.